What follows describes a single TCR beta chain. Which antigen it targets is not known. Nothing much larger sits one base from this clone, and base qualities are not available. The CDR3 covers 16 residues, taking in both the cysteine and the phenylalanine. Only CDR3 DNA remains: 48 bases, in frame from the first base. V is cut back by 6 bases and J by 4 bases, with 14 bases in the junction unmatched. CDR1 and CDR2, looked up from the germline V gene (reference sequence), are MNHNY and SVGAGI. Using the deep immunoSEQ assay, TCR CDR3 regions were amplified from genomic DNA by multiplex PCR. Genomic DNA extracted from each cell subset was distributed evenly over all wells of several immunoSEQ 96-well plates, and each plate served as one replicate. For sorted subsets, about 220 ng of genomic DNA, equivalent to 25,000 to 35,000 T cell genomes, went into each replicate PCR. Purified libraries were quantified with a Qubit 3.0 fluorometer, sized on a Bioanalyzer 2100, and re-quantified with the KAPA Library Quantification kit. Each immunoSEQ 96-well plate was sequenced on its own single-read 150-cycle Illumina NextSeq 550 flow cell. The authors' pipeline ran thus. The immunoSEQ output contained only junctional sequences without quality scores, so filtering could not match that applied to full-length reads. Sequences were annotated with PyIR, a Python wrapper for IgBLAST v1.9, and V/J genes and CDR3 were assigned using IMGT germline references. Reads were removed for weak V/J assignments (E-value above 1e-6), missing CDR3, stop codons, out-of-frame junctions, or ambiguous translated residues. V3J clonotypes were defined as sequences sharing the same inferred V gene, J gene, and CDR3 amino acid sequence. Percentage overlap between repertoires was computed as shared unique clonotypes divided by the size of the smaller repertoire. Richness of each repertoire was evaluated using RTK rarefaction, the Chao1 estimator, and Recon v2.1 estimates of unobserved clonotypes. For all TCRbeta clonotypes obtained by the gDNA method from a few donors, generation probabilities were computed with OLGA. This is the immuneACCESS table as TCRdb keeps it, with only in-frame sequences that have V and J called. A part of the clones is gone; compared with another copy, unresolved V genes explain less than half, and the rest is unexplained. V, J and clone size reflect that table, while D and trimming were determined from the DNA. This sample has some 1,100,000 clones in its table, and 75% to 80% of those were observed once. The ten largest clones add up to approximately 0.5% of the sample.

Donors were healthy HIV-negative adults with no recently reported acute infections or vaccinations. Every donor was a Caucasian adult living in Nashville, Tennessee, USA. CD4+ T cells were enriched by magnetic negative selection; naive cells were then positively selected on CD45RA, and the negative fraction formed the memory subset. Blood was collected by leukapheresis, and PBMCs were isolated by Ficoll-Histopaque density gradient centrifugation and then cryopreserved in liquid nitrogen vapor phase. Analytical flow cytometry was used to check the purity and quantity of each magnetically sorted T cell population. From each sorted fraction, genomic DNA was isolated and quantified by UV absorbance on a Nanodrop 2000c. This entry is derived from a study of shared clonotypes between healthy human individuals (dated by TCRdb to 2018 to 2021). In terms of the full investigation: The cohort comprised a couple of women and three men aged 18 to 49 years. Blood TCR repertoires of five healthy adults were deeply sequenced to estimate repertoire size and the extent of clonotype sharing between individuals. To increase sequencing depth and limit assay-specific biases, different laboratories used diverse techniques to prepare libraries and sequence TCR repertoires. Per donor, leukapheresis produced somewhere between about 0.94 and 9 billion PBMCs. For each donor, CD4 naive and CD4 memory were each run on three plates, CD8 naive on two plates, and CD8 memory on one plate.

The study at large found these results: Sampling was limited to blood, and TCR repertoires in tissue likely differ from TCR repertoires in blood. Incomplete sequencing was indicated by rarefaction of sorted-subset datasets, despite the large sequencing depth. Naive subsets generally had larger estimated clonotype richness than memory subsets did. Clonotypes shared by all four sorted-subset donors showed higher generation probabilities than non-shared clonotypes. Around 5.4% of naive CD4, around 3.5% of naive CD8, roughly 2.5% of memory CD4, and 0.4% of memory CD8 clonotypes were shared across four donors. Pairwise subsampling indicated that sequencing depth was expected to affect the degree of clonotype sharing among donors. Because the study included only a small number of donors, the genetic and exposure-history diversity represented was limited.

The TCR was taken from a man between 18 and 29 years old in good health. Some clones in this sample may be carry-over from other donors' samples. The sequenced material came from memory CD4+ T cells from PBMCs. Interpreted using the paper, the cell subset or site label stands for: CD45RA-negative fraction. The sequence links TRBV6-6 to TRBJ1-1; TRBD1 aligns with 7 central bases. The nucleotides are TGTGCCAGCAGCACTAACAGGGGCGAGATCGGCACTGAAGCTTTCTTT. This codes for CASSTNRGEIGTEAFF.